The next 29 T cell receptor beta chains were all read from a single sample in a study of PD-1 blockade in classical Hodgkin lymphoma. All the patients suffered relapse after autologous stem cell transplantation, and brentuximab vedotin exposure differed. The protocol was immunoSEQ multiplex PCR, while the TCRdb copy is restricted to in-frame clones and leaves out a portion. In the table there are some 96,000 clones, approximately 88% of which are singletons. The sample here was peripheral blood mononuclear cells (PBMCs), taken at baseline. The receptors stem from a human donor with classical Hodgkin lymphoma.

CDR3 in amino acids: CASSLDGFTGELFF. The CDR3 DNA reads as TGTGCCAGCAGCTTAGACGGATTCACCGGGGAGCTGTTTTTT. The J gene is TRBJ2-2, the V gene TRBV11-2; D is undetermined. This CDR3 spans 14 amino acids. Trimming removed 0 bases at V and 4 bases at J, with 6 bases between. Per the germline V gene, CDR1 is SGHAT and CDR2 is FQNNGV.

V gene TRBV2 combines with J gene TRBJ2-3; TRBD2 agrees at 9 bases. The CDR3 totals 14 residues. V lost 7 bases to trimming and J lost 3 bases; unmatched junction nucleotides: 5. The germline gives CDR1 SNHLY, CDR2 FYNNEI. CDR3 nucleotides: TGTGCCAGCACCCCGCTAGCGGGAACAGATACGCAGTATTTT. This sequence encodes CASTPLAGTDTQYF.

The chain carries TRBV7-2 and TRBJ2-1; TRBD1 agrees at 10 bases. The CDR3 spans 13 residues. Germline loops: CDR1 SGHTA, CDR2 FQGNSA. J lost 8 bases, V lost 5 bases, and 3 bases had no gene match. CDR3 nucleotide sequence: TGTGCCAGCAGCCACGACAGGGGGCATGAGCAGTTCTTC. Residues: CASSHDRGHEQFF.

The chain is built from TRBV30 and TRBJ2-5; D is possibly TRBD2 (6 bases). The CDR3 consists of 14 residues. Trimming shortened V by 0 bases and J by 2 bases, and 10 bases separated the two germline ends. Germline CDR1 reads GTSNPN; CDR2 reads SVGIG (reference sequence). CDR3 bases: TGTGCCTGGAGTGTAATAGCGGCTCAAGAGACCCAGTACTTC. This gives the protein CAWSVIAAQETQYF.

The rearrangement uses TRBV7-2 and TRBJ2-1, with TRBD2 matching 11 bases. With 1 base clipped from V and 9 bases from J, the junction kept 5 bases outside the gene matches. The germline V gene has CDR1 SGHTA and CDR2 FQGNSA. The CDR3 length is 15 residues. CDR3 coding DNA: TGTGCCAGCAGCTTAGTAGCGGGAGGGCAGGGTGAGCAGTTCTTC. The encoded protein is CASSLVAGGQGEQFF.

This rearrangement joins TRBV7-2 to TRBJ1-5, with D unresolved. The germline CDR1 and CDR2 sequences are SGHTA and FQGNSA. The CDR3 runs 15 residues. With 1 base removed from V and 7 bases from J, the gap between germline ends came to 14 bases. This CDR3 reads CASSLGAPASQPQHF. The CDR3 nucleotides are TGTGCCAGCAGCTTAGGGGCCCCGGCTTCGCAGCCCCAGCATTTT.

This clone was seen a few times. This sequence joins TRBV28 and TRBJ1-2; the match to TRBD1 covers 7 bases. Per the germline V gene, CDR1 is MDHEN and CDR2 is SYDVKM. J gave up 0 bases and V 2 bases, and 0 bases lay outside the gene matches. The CDR3 is 14 amino acids. CDR3: CASSLQGANYGYTF. CDR3 bases: TGTGCCAGCAGTTTACAGGGGGCTAACTATGGCTACACCTTC.

A few counts support this clone. The chain has TRBV6-5 and TRBJ2-7, with a tentative D call TRBD1 (6 bases). The V and J ends lost 2 bases and 2 bases respectively, with 16 bases between them. CDR1 MNHEY and CDR2 SVGAGI come from the germline V gene. The CDR3 is 16 residues long. The CDR3 region has the DNA TGTGCCAGCAGTTACGCCCCACCCCGGGACACCTACGAGCAGTACTTC. Translation: CASSYAPPRDTYEQYF.

The rearrangement uses TRBV7-8 and TRBJ2-7; D may match TRBD1 or TRBD2 (5 bases each). Trimming removed 6 bases at V and 2 bases at J, with 17 bases between. From germline, CDR1 is SGHVS and CDR2 FQNEAQ. The CDR3 length is 15 residues. CDR3 sequence: CASRRGRGMTYEQYF. Written as DNA, the CDR3 is TGTGCCAGCAGACGGGGCCGAGGGATGACCTACGAGCAGTACTTC.

The chain combines TRBV2 with TRBJ2-5; 10 bases agree with TRBD1. Germline V CDR1 and CDR2: SNHLY, FYNNEI. The CDR3 is 15 amino acids. Unmatched junction bases numbered 5, after V lost 2 bases and J lost 5 bases. CDR3 bases: TGTGCCAGCAGTGAACTGACAGGGGGCCAGGAGACCCAGTACTTC. It codes for CASSELTGGQETQYF.

This clone was seen once. V is TRBV6-5 and J is TRBJ2-7; the D gene is possibly TRBD1 (6 bases). Germline lookup yields CDR1 MNHEY and CDR2 SVGAGI. V gave up 0 bases and J gave up 2 bases, with 11 bases separating them. CDR3 size: 15 residues. CDR3 loop: CASSYSNRDPYEQYF. CDR3 coding DNA: TGTGCCAGCAGTTACTCGAACAGGGATCCCTACGAGCAGTACTTC.

In this sample, this clone turned up once. The V call is TRBV6-4, the J call TRBJ1-1; TRBD1 matches at 8 bases. The germline gives CDR1 MRHNA, CDR2 SNTAGT. CDR3 length: 15 residues. The J segment lost 1 base and the V segment lost 5 bases, leaving 6 bases of the junction unmatched. Here the CDR3 DNA reads TGTGCCAGCAGTCAACAGGGGGGAGGGAACACTGAAGCTTTCTTT. It encodes CASSQQGGGNTEAFF.

This chain joins TRBV11-2 and TRBJ2-7; D might be TRBD2 (5 bases). This CDR3 has 15 amino acids. From germline, CDR1 is SGHAT and CDR2 FQNNGV. V was shortened by 3 bases and J by 3 bases, with 15 bases between the two germline ends. The CDR3 loop reads CASSFNVGANYEQYF. Here the CDR3 DNA reads TGTGCCAGCAGCTTTAATGTGGGAGCGAACTACGAGCAGTACTTC. The complete variable domain, with remaining parts taken from reference TRBV11-2 and TRBJ2-7, reads EAGVAQSPRYKIIEKRQSVAFWCNPISGHATLYWYQQILGQGPKLLIQFQNNGVVDDSQLPKDRFSAERLKGVDSTLKIQPAKLEDSAVYLCASSFNVGANYEQYFGPGTRLTVT.

The chain carries TRBV6-5 and TRBJ2-7, with D possibly being TRBD1 (6 bases). V lost 4 bases to trimming and J lost 9 bases, with 10 bases between them. Germline V gene sequence: CDR1 MNHEY, CDR2 SVGAGI. This CDR3 is built from 11 residues. The CDR3 loop is CASSSGAGQYF. DNA of the CDR3: TGTGCCAGCAGTTCAGGGGCCGGGCAGTACTTC.

The rearrangement links TRBV19 to TRBJ2-3; TRBD2 is a possible D gene (6 bases). The CDR3 is made up of 13 amino acids. Germline assignment: CDR1 LNHDA and CDR2 SQIVND (reference sequence). V lost 7 bases, J lost 4 bases, and 12 bases lay in between. CDR3 protein: CASKTAGSDTQYF. The CDR3 coding sequence is TGTGCCAGTAAAACAGCGGGCTCAGATACGCAGTATTTT.

The chain has TRBV5-1 and TRBJ2-3; TRBD2 matches 7 bases. Trimming removed 0 bases from V and 2 bases from J; junction bases left unmatched: 3. The CDR3 is 15 amino acids. CDR1 is SGHRS, CDR2 YFSETQ, per germline. The CDR3 reads CASSLAGGYTDTQYF. DNA for the CDR3: TGCGCCAGCAGCTTGGCCGGGGGGTACACAGATACGCAGTATTTT. Looking up the rest from reference TRBV5-1 and TRBJ2-3 gives the full variable domain: KAGVTQTPRYLIKTRGQQVTLSCSPISGHRSVSWYQQTPGQGLQFLFEYFSETQRNKGNFPGRFSGRQFSNSRSEMNVSTLELGDSALYLCASSLAGGYTDTQYFGPGTRLTVL.

This chain uses TRBV4-1 with TRBJ1-1; D is undetermined. Germline CDR1 MGHRA, CDR2 YSYEKL. V dropped 0 bases and J dropped 5 bases, with 7 bases sitting between them. The CDR3 length is 13 residues. The CDR3 sequence: CASSQEWQTEAFF. DNA of the CDR3: TGCGCCAGCAGCCAAGAATGGCAAACTGAAGCTTTCTTT.

The rearrangement uses TRBV5-1 and TRBJ2-2, with D tentatively TRBD1 (5 bases). The length of the CDR3 is 13 residues. Germline V lookup: CDR1 SGHRS, CDR2 YFSETQ. V was shortened by 7 bases and J by 1 base, with 8 bases between the two germline ends. The CDR3 loop is CASSRENTGELFF. For the CDR3, the DNA is TGCGCCAGCTCCAGGGAGAACACCGGGGAGCTGTTTTTT.

This chain uses TRBV29-1 with TRBJ2-7; no clear D. V shed 3 bases and J shed 4 bases, with 7 bases lying between them. The CDR3 is 11 amino acids. CDR1 is SQVTM and CDR2 is ANQGSEA in the germline V gene. The CDR3 DNA reads TGCAGCGTTGAGCCGCCTTACGAGCAGTACTTC. Translated: CSVEPPYEQYF.

The chain uses TRBV7-9 and TRBJ2-2; no definite D call. The CDR3 contains 14 residues. V gave up 2 bases and J gave up 4 bases, with 8 bases separating them. Germline V lookup: CDR1 SEHNR, CDR2 FQNEAQ (reference sequence). The CDR3 bases are TGTGCCAGCAGCTTAAGAGAGATCACCGGGGAGCTGTTTTTT. Its translation: CASSLREITGELFF.

V and J are TRBV7-2 and TRBJ2-1; tentatively, D is TRBD2 (5 bases). The length of the CDR3 is 12 residues. V was cut by 5 bases and J by 10 bases, with 12 bases left in between. Germline CDR1 SGHTA, CDR2 FQGNSA. The CDR3 DNA reads TGTGCCAGCAGCCTTGCTCCGGGAGAGCAGTTCTTC. Residues: CASSLAPGEQFF.

The chain carries TRBV28 and TRBJ2-4; 8 bases line up with TRBD1. V dropped 6 bases and J dropped 0; count of bases not matched to a gene: 4. Per the germline V gene, CDR1 is MDHEN and CDR2 is SYDVKM. The CDR3 has 15 residues. The CDR3 protein is CASSQGARAKNIQYF. CDR3 nucleotides: TGTGCCAGCAGCCAGGGGGCGCGAGCCAAAAACATTCAGTACTTC.

The chain carries TRBV12-2 and TRBJ2-7; the table's D gene call, TRBD1, was not cross checked with the DNA. TRBV12-2 is a pseudogene. The CDR3 is 15 residues long. CDR3 sequence: CASRFKTRGLDEQYF. The CDR3 bases are TGTGCAAGTCGCTTTAAGACTAGGGGGCTGGACGAGCAGTACTTC.

This clone was counted a single time. The chain employs TRBV7-9 and TRBJ2-1; 12 bases line up with TRBD2. Germline V gene data show CDR1 as SEHNR and CDR2 as FQNEAQ (reference sequence). The V gene end was trimmed by 7 bases and the J gene end by 5 bases; junction bases not matched to a gene: 9. This CDR3 is built from 16 residues. CDR3: CASKPSGRAGDNEQFF. CDR3 nucleotide sequence: TGTGCCAGCAAGCCTAGCGGGAGGGCCGGGGACAATGAGCAGTTCTTC.

The rearrangement links TRBV2 to TRBJ2-2, with 7 bases identical to TRBD1. CDR3 size: 15 residues. V shed 4 bases, J shed 2 bases, and the junction held 4 bases outside the gene matches. Looked up from germline, CDR1 is SNHLY and CDR2 is FYNNEI. In DNA, the CDR3 is TGTGCCAGCAGTGCCGGGACAGTAAACACCGGGGAGCTGTTTTTT. It codes for CASSAGTVNTGELFF. The complete variable domain, with remaining parts taken from reference TRBV2 and TRBJ2-2, reads EPEVTQTPSHQVTQMGQEVILRCVPISNHLYFYWYRQILGQKVEFLVSFYNNEISEKSEIFDDQFSVERPDGSNFTLKIRSTKLEDSAMYFCASSAGTVNTGELFFGEGSRLTVL.

The chain carries TRBV6-6 and TRBJ2-3; 11 bases agree with TRBD1. The CDR3 runs 15 residues. Trimming removed 6 bases from V and 7 bases from J; junction bases left unmatched: 9. Germline assignment: CDR1 MNHNY and CDR2 SVGAGI (reference sequence). CDR3 loop: CASSDPGTGGNTQYF. The CDR3 nucleotides are TGTGCCAGCAGCGATCCCGGGACAGGGGGAAATACGCAGTATTTT.

The CDR3 reads CASSLTPGQGGEQYF. CDR3 bases: TGTGCCAGCAGCCTGACCCCGGGACAGGGGGGCGAGCAGTACTTC. This chain links TRBV14 with TRBJ2-7; 11 bases are a match to TRBD1. Per the germline V gene, CDR1 is SGHDN and CDR2 is FVKESK. The CDR3 sequence is 15 residues long. The V segment lost 4 bases and the J segment 6 bases; nucleotides outside the gene matches: 8.

This clone was recorded once. The chain combines TRBV2 with TRBJ2-3, with D possibly being TRBD2 (6 bases). V lost 6 bases, J lost 3 bases, and 19 bases lay in between. CDR1 and CDR2 (germline): SNHLY, FYNNEI. This CDR3 region has 16 residues. The CDR3 sequence is CASRDGTWGSTDTQYF. The CDR3 DNA reads as TGTGCCAGCAGGGACGGGACTTGGGGGTCGACAGATACGCAGTATTTT.

J is TRBJ2-3 and V is TRBV5-5, with D unclear. This CDR3 comprises 15 residues. Germline-derived CDR1 and CDR2 are SGHKS and YYEKEE (reference sequence). Trimming removed 0 bases at V and 0 bases at J, with 8 bases between. The CDR3 here is CASSLVGKSTDTQYF. The DNA of the CDR3 is TGTGCCAGCAGCTTGGTGGGCAAAAGCACAGATACGCAGTATTTT.